Listed here are 23 T cell receptor beta chains from one sample, sequenced in a study of shared clonotypes between healthy human individuals. Method: immunoSEQ multiplex PCR; TCRdb's copy keeps in-frame clones and lacks some. The data show about 700,000 clones, 92% seen once. The naive CD8 fraction comprised CD45RO-negative cells positively selected for CCR7 and excluded terminally differentiated effector memory CD45RA+ cells. The sequenced sample was naive CD8+ T cells sorted from blood. The receptors were gathered from a man between 25 and 39 years old in good health.

The chain is built from TRBV4-3 and TRBJ1-5; the D is unclear. Per the germline V gene, CDR1 is LGHNA and CDR2 is YSLEER. Trimming shortened V by 0 bases and J by 1 base, and 4 bases separated the two germline ends. The length of the CDR3 is 14 residues. CDR3 in amino acids: CASSQDSSNQPQHF. In nucleotides, the CDR3 is TGCGCCAGCAGCCAAGACAGCAGCAATCAGCCCCAGCATTTT.

V and J are TRBV28 and TRBJ2-2; 9 bases map to TRBD1. The V segment lost 6 bases and the J segment 3 bases; nucleotides outside the gene matches: 5. Germline V gene data show CDR1 as MDHEN and CDR2 as SYDVKM. There are 15 residues in the CDR3. CDR3 coding DNA: TGTGCCAGCAGACAGGGGGCTGGGTACACCGGGGAGCTGTTTTTT. This gives the protein CASRQGAGYTGELFF.

This clone was detected a few times. The J gene is TRBJ2-7, the V gene TRBV9; D perhaps matches TRBD2 (6 bases). V lost 0 bases and J lost 2, with 15 bases in between. Per germline, CDR1 SGDLS and CDR2 YYNGEE. The CDR3 spans 16 residues. The CDR3 sequence is CASSVEGSGGAYEQYF. CDR3 nucleotides: TGTGCCAGCAGCGTAGAAGGTAGCGGAGGAGCCTACGAGCAGTACTTC.

DNA for the CDR3: TGTGCCAGCATCCCCTTGGGGGGAACCCAGCCCCAGCATTTT. It encodes CASIPLGGTQPQHF. The chain carries TRBV5-5 and TRBJ1-5; a weak D match, TRBD1 (5 bases). This CDR3 has 14 residues. The V gene's germline CDR1 is SGHKS and CDR2 YYEKEE (reference sequence). Between the trimmed V and J ends, which lost 6 bases and 7 bases, there was a span of 17 bases.

This clone was detected only a few times. The J gene is TRBJ2-3, the V gene TRBV11-2; D may correspond to TRBD1 or TRBD2 (5 bases each). The CDR3 covers 15 residues. The germline V gene has CDR1 SGHAT and CDR2 FQNNGV. V was pared by 5 bases and J by 2 bases, with 14 bases between. The CDR3 nucleotides are TGTGCCAGCAGCCTCAAGGTGGGGGTCACAGATACGCAGTATTTT. Encoded protein: CASSLKVGVTDTQYF.

The CDR3 DNA follows: TGTGCCAGCAGCGCCCAGGGCGGCTTAAGGGCCAACGTCCTGACTTTC. Amino acid sequence: CASSAQGGLRANVLTF. The chain has TRBV9 and TRBJ2-6, with D possibly TRBD1 on 5 matching bases. Trimming removed 3 bases from V and 5 bases from J, with 15 bases in between. The CDR3 has 16 residues. Germline V lookup: CDR1 SGDLS, CDR2 YYNGEE.

The table lists this clone with a few counts. This chain joins TRBV11-3 and TRBJ2-3; D is ambiguous. CDR3 length: 12 amino acids. Germline-derived CDR1 and CDR2 are SGHNT and YENEEA. Trimming left V 8 bases short and J 4 bases short, with 10 bases between. For the CDR3, the DNA is TGTGCCAGCTCCACGAGCGCAGATACGCAGTATTTT. This codes for CASSTSADTQYF.

The chain carries TRBV4-1 and TRBJ2-7; possibly TRBD2 for D (6 bases). The CDR3 contains 16 residues. V lost 4 bases to trimming and J lost 0 bases, with 16 bases between them. Germline CDR1 reads MGHRA; CDR2 reads YSYEKL. The CDR3 region has the DNA TGCGCCAGCAGCCCTGACCCCGGAGGGACCTCCTACGAGCAGTACTTC. This gives the protein CASSPDPGGTSYEQYF.

The chain combines TRBV5-4 with TRBJ2-7; 9 bases fit TRBD2. This CDR3 region has 15 residues. The V segment lost 7 bases and the J segment 4 bases; nucleotides outside the gene matches: 12. CDR1 SGHNT and CDR2 YYREEE come from the germline V gene (reference sequence). CDR3 protein: CASGTSGRNPYEQYF. The CDR3 bases are TGTGCCAGCGGGACCAGCGGGAGGAATCCATACGAGCAGTACTTC.

The J gene is TRBJ1-5, the V gene TRBV28; D is uncertain. Germline V gives CDR1 MDHEN, CDR2 SYDVKM. The length of the CDR3 is 15 residues. The ends were cut back, 6 bases at V and 0 bases at J, with 12 bases in the middle. CDR3 nucleotide sequence: TGTGCCAGCAGCCCGACGGAAGATAGCAATCAGCCCCAGCATTTT. Translated: CASSPTEDSNQPQHF.

The CDR3 DNA follows: TGTGCCAGCAGTTTATTAAGGCAGGGCACCTACGAGCAGTACTTC. Its translation is CASSLLRQGTYEQYF. V gene TRBV28 combines with J gene TRBJ2-7; maybe TRBD1 (5 bases). The CDR3 is 15 residues long. With 1 base removed from V and 2 bases from J, the gap between germline ends came to 12 bases. Germline CDR1 is MDHEN and CDR2 is SYDVKM.

The chain uses TRBV29-1 and TRBJ2-7; D is possibly TRBD1 (5 bases). This CDR3 is built from 13 residues. The ends were cut back, 0 bases at V and 3 bases at J, with 9 bases in the middle. Per the germline V gene, CDR1 is SQVTM and CDR2 is ANQGSEA. The CDR3: CSVEDGQGYEQYF. The CDR3, as DNA: TGCAGCGTTGAAGATGGGCAGGGCTACGAGCAGTACTTC.

The rearrangement links TRBV7-9 to TRBJ2-7; unclear D gene. The germline CDR1 and CDR2 sequences are SEHNR and FQNEAQ (reference sequence). The germline V and J ends were trimmed by 3 bases and 2 bases, with 17 bases remaining between them. The CDR3 length is 16 residues. CDR3 sequence reads: CASSLEPLAGAYEQYF. DNA for the CDR3: TGTGCCAGCAGCTTGGAACCGCTTGCAGGCGCCTACGAGCAGTACTTC.

V usage is TRBV6-5 and J usage is TRBJ2-1; tentative D call: TRBD2 (5 bases). V was shortened by 5 bases and J by 2 bases, with 13 bases between the two germline ends. This CDR3 has 15 amino acids. In germline, CDR1 is MNHEY, CDR2 SVGAGI. The CDR3 sequence is CASSDYWKPYNEQFF. CDR3 sequence (DNA): TGTGCCAGCAGTGACTACTGGAAGCCCTACAATGAGCAGTTCTTC.

The chain joins TRBV10-3 to TRBJ2-7, with 7 bases fitting TRBD1. From germline, CDR1 is ENHRY and CDR2 SYGVKD. The trim removed 8 bases at V and 3 bases at J, leaving 10 bases unmatched. CDR3 size: 14 residues. This CDR3 reads CAIGEDRELYEQYF. CDR3 nucleotide sequence: TGTGCCATCGGGGAAGACAGGGAGCTCTACGAGCAGTACTTC.

This clone showed up just once. J is TRBJ2-5 and V is TRBV29-1; 11 bases align to TRBD1. The CDR3 runs 15 residues. With 3 bases clipped from V and 5 bases from J, the junction kept 8 bases outside the gene matches. Germline V lookup: CDR1 SQVTM, CDR2 ANQGSEA. This CDR3 is CSVELAGQGDETQYF. The CDR3 DNA reads TGCAGCGTTGAGTTGGCGGGACAGGGGGATGAGACCCAGTACTTC. Full variable domain (rest looked up from reference TRBV29-1 and TRBJ2-5): SAVISQKPSRDICQRGTSLTIQCQVDSQVTMMFWYRQQPGQSLTLIATANQGSEATYESGFVIDKFPISRPNLTFSTLTVSNMSPEDSSIYLCSVELAGQGDETQYFGPGTRLLVL.

V and J are TRBV7-8 and TRBJ2-3; 9 bases are a match to TRBD1. The CDR3 loop spans 17 amino acids. Germline CDR1 SGHVS, CDR2 FQNEAQ. Trimming took 2 bases from V and 0 from J; bases not matched to a gene: 6. CDR3 in amino acids: CASSLFADRGSTDTQYF. The CDR3 region has the DNA TGTGCCAGCAGCTTATTTGCGGACAGGGGAAGCACAGATACGCAGTATTTT. Looking up the rest from reference TRBV7-8 and TRBJ2-3 gives the full variable domain: GAGVSQSPRYKVAKRGQDVALRCDPISGHVSLFWYQQALGQGPEFLTYFQNEAQLDKSGLPSDRFFAERPEGSVSTLKIQRTQQEDSAVYLCASSLFADRGSTDTQYFGPGTRLTVL.

The J gene is TRBJ2-7, the V gene TRBV13; 9 bases are shared with TRBD1. CDR1 and CDR2 (germline): PRHDT, FYEKMQ (reference sequence). V lost 5 bases and J lost 2; bases outside the gene matches: 16. The CDR3 consists of 18 residues. The CDR3 region has the DNA TGTGCCAGCAGCGGCCGGGACAGGGTGATATTCGATCCCTACGAGCAGTACTTC. This gives the protein CASSGRDRVIFDPYEQYF.

The J gene is TRBJ1-4, the V gene TRBV27; 8 bases line up with TRBD1. The V and J ends lost 2 bases and 8 bases, in that order; junction bases with no gene match: 7. The CDR3 runs 15 residues. Per the germline V gene, CDR1 is MNHEY and CDR2 is SMNVEV (reference sequence). The CDR3 region is CASSLVGQGMEKLFF. The CDR3 bases are TGTGCCAGCAGTTTAGTCGGACAGGGTATGGAAAAACTGTTTTTT.

V is TRBV4-1 and J is TRBJ2-7, with TRBD2 matching over 11 bases. This CDR3 contains 18 residues. Trimming at V came to 0 bases and at J to 3 bases, leaving 10 bases not matched to a gene. Germline V gene sequence: CDR1 MGHRA, CDR2 YSYEKL. The CDR3 nucleotides read TGCGCCAGCAGCCAAGATCAAACCATGACTAGCGGGATCTACGAGCAGTACTTC. Amino acids: CASSQDQTMTSGIYEQYF.

The rearrangement links TRBV7-9 to TRBJ1-2; D remains unclear. The CDR3 length is 11 residues. Germline V gene data show CDR1 as SEHNR and CDR2 as FQNEAQ (reference sequence). The V gene lost 4 bases and the J gene lost 5 bases, with 5 bases spanning the gap. The CDR3 sequence: CASSSSYGYTF. For the CDR3, the DNA is TGTGCCAGCAGCTCCAGTTATGGCTACACCTTC.

The chain uses TRBV5-6 and TRBJ2-7, with D tentatively TRBD2 (5 bases). There are 16 residues in the CDR3. Germline CDR1 SGHDT, CDR2 YYEEEE. V lost 0 bases and J lost 0, with 13 bases in between. Here the CDR3 DNA reads TGTGCCAGCAGCTTGGGGGGAGACGTGAGCTCCTACGAGCAGTACTTC. Protein: CASSLGGDVSSYEQYF. Together with reference TRBV5-6 and TRBJ2-7, the CDR3 gives the full variable domain: DAGVTQSPTHLIKTRGQQVTLRCSPKSGHDTVSWYQQALGQGPQFIFQYYEEEERQRGNFPDRFSGHQFPNYSSELNVNALLLGDSALYLCASSLGGDVSSYEQYFGPGTRLTVT.

To note about this clone: This same CDR3 is encoded by further DNA sequences in the sample. This sequence joins TRBV7-9 and TRBJ2-7; 12 bases fit TRBD1. CDR3 length: 13 residues. With V trimmed by 6 bases and J by 4 bases, 1 base remained unmatched. The germline V gene has CDR1 SEHNR and CDR2 FQNEAQ (reference sequence). In DNA, the CDR3 is TGTGCCAGCAGGGGACAGGGGGCGTACGAGCAGTACTTC. Protein sequence: CASRGQGAYEQYF.